The clone carrying this TCR beta chain was detected a few times. Each CDR3 protein gets one entry after TCRdb re-called the RT-PCR reads with MiXCR. The profile covers about 680,000 distinct CDR3 sequences, with approximately 14% appearing a single time and 3.6% taken by the ten largest. The V and J ends lost 2 bases and 6 bases, in that order; junction bases with no gene match: 8. CDR1 is KGHSH, CDR2 LQKENI, per germline. CDR3 length: 17 amino acids. The genes are TRBV18 and TRBJ2-7; 15 nucleotides line up with TRBD2. Sample: memory CD4+ T cells from blood. This receptor was identified in a female donor in good health, serving as a healthy control. This chain's CDR3 is CASSPIGTSGRSGEQYF. The CDR3 DNA reads as TGTGCCAGCTCACCAATCGGGACTAGCGGGAGGAGTGGCGAGCAGTACTTC.